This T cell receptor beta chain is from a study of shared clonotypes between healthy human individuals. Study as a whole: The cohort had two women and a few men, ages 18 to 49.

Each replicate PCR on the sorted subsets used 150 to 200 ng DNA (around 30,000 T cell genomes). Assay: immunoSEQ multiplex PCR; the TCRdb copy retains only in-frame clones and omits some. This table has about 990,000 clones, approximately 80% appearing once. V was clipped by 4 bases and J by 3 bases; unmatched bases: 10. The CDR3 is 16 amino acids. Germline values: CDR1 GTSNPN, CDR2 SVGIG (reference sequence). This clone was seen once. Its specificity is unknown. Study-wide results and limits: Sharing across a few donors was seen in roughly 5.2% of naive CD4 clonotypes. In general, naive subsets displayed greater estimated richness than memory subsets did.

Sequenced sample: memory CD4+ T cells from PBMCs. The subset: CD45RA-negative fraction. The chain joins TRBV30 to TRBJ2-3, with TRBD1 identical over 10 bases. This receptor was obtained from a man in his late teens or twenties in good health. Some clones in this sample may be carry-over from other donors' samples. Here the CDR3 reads CAWNSWDRGFTDTQYF. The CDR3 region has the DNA TGTGCCTGGAACTCGTGGGACAGGGGATTTACAGATACGCAGTATTTT.